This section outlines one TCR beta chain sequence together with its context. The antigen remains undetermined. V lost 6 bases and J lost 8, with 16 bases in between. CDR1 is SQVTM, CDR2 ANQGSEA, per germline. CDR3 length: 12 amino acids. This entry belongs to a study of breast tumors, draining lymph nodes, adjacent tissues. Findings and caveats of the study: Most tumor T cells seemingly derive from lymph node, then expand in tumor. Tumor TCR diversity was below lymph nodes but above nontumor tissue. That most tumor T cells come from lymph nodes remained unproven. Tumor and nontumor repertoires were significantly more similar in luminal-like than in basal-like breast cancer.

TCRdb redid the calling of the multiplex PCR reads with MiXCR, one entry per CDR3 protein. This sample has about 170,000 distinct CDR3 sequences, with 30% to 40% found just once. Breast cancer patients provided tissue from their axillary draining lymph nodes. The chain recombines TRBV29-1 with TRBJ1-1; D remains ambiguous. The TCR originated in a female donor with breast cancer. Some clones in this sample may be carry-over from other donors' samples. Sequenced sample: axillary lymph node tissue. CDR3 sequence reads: CSVIHGSGEAFF. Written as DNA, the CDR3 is TGCAGCGTGATACATGGCTCCGGGGAAGCTTTCTTT.